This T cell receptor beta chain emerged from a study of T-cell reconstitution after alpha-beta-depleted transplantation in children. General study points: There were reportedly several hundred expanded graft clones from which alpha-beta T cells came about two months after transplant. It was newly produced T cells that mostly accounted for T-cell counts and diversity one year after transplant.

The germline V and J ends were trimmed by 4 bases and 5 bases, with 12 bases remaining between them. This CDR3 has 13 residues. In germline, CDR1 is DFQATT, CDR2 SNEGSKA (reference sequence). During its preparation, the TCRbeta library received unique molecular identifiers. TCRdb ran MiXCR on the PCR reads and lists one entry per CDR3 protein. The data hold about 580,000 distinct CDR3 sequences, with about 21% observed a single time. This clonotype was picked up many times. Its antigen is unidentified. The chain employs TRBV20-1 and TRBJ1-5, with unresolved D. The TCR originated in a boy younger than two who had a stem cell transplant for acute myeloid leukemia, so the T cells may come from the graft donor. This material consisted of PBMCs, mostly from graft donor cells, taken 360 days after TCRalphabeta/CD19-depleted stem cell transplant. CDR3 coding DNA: TGCAGTGCTATGAATCCTGGGGATCAGCCCCAGCATTTT. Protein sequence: CSAMNPGDQPQHF.